These 6 T cell receptor beta chains originate from one sample sequenced in a study of cytomegalovirus exposure and HLA in healthy donors. Assay: immunoSEQ multiplex PCR; the TCRdb copy retains only in-frame clones and omits some. The sample carries 120,000 to 150,000 clones, roughly nine tenths recorded once. What was sequenced was PBMCs. The receptors originated from a man aged 18 to 29 in good health and CMV-seronegative.

On this clone: Other nucleotide sequences from this sample produce the same CDR3. The chain combines TRBV11-2 with TRBJ1-5; D might be TRBD1 (6 bases). CDR3 size: 13 residues. Between the trimmed V and J ends, which lost 1 base and 7 bases, there was a span of 8 bases. Germline CDR1 and CDR2: SGHAT and FQNNGV. CDR3 residues: CASSLVGGQPQHF. In DNA form, the CDR3 reads TGTGCCAGCAGCTTAGTAGGGGGACAGCCCCAGCATTTT.

This clone has a count of ten or more. The rearrangement joins TRBV2 to TRBJ1-2; TRBD1 matches 8 bases. Germline-derived CDR1 and CDR2 are SNHLY and FYNNEI. There are 12 residues in the CDR3. V shed 10 bases and J 8 bases; nucleotides not matched to a gene: 9. The CDR3 reads CATRATGVGYTF. CDR3 nucleotide sequence: TGTGCCACCCGGGCGACAGGGGTAGGCTACACCTTC.

The rearrangement links TRBV5-1 to TRBJ2-7; no definite D call. Trimming pared 0 bases from V and 3 bases from J, leaving 7 bases between. This CDR3 region has 13 residues. Germline CDR1 reads SGHRS; CDR2 reads YFSETQ. CDR3 region: CASSLDTFYEQYF. The CDR3 DNA reads as TGCGCCAGCAGCTTGGATACTTTCTACGAGCAGTACTTC.

This clone was recorded once. The chain recombines TRBV14 with TRBJ1-1; 7 positions match TRBD1. Germline V CDR1 and CDR2: SGHDN, FVKESK. The CDR3 runs 15 residues. V lost 4 bases to trimming and J lost 5 bases; unmatched junction nucleotides: 10. CDR3 coding DNA: TGTGCCAGCAGCCGTTTTGAGACAGGGCGGACTGAAGCTTTCTTT. Protein: CASSRFETGRTEAFF. Using reference TRBV14 and TRBJ1-1 for the parts outside the CDR3, the full variable domain is EAGVTQFPSHSVIEKGQTVTLRCDPISGHDNLYWYRRVMGKEIKFLLHFVKESKQDESGMPNNRFLAERTGGTYSTLKVQPAELEDSGVYFCASSRFETGRTEAFFGQGTRLTVV.

This chain uses TRBV19 with TRBJ1-5, with 7 bases that match TRBD1. The V gene's germline CDR1 is LNHDA and CDR2 SQIVND (reference sequence). The CDR3 consists of 13 residues. The trim removed 7 bases at V and 5 bases at J, leaving 5 bases unmatched. The CDR3 reads CASTRQGDQPQHF. The CDR3, as DNA: TGTGCCAGTACGAGGCAGGGGGATCAGCCCCAGCATTTT.

V usage is TRBV21-1 and J usage is TRBJ1-2. TRBV21-1 is deemed a pseudogene. This CDR3 contains 11 residues. CDR3: CASSKAGGYTF. In nucleotides, the CDR3 is TGTGCCAGCAGCAAGGCGGGTGGCTACACCTTC.